This T cell receptor beta chain was sequenced during a study of regulatory T cells in long-lasting Graves disease. Arm-PCR with iRepertoire HTBI primers amplified the CDR3 regions for these TCR beta libraries. MiXCR, run by TCRdb on the multiplex PCR reads, gives a single entry per CDR3 protein. The sample includes approximately 400,000 distinct CDR3 sequences, over 12% of them seen just once. Time point given: newly diagnosed GD, antithyroid drugs for less than 3 months. RNA isolated from PBMCs was used to make the TCR library. Trimming pared 6 bases from V and 6 bases from J, leaving 15 bases between. CDR3 length: 14 amino acids. CDR1 is KGHSH and CDR2 is LQKENI in the germline V gene. This sample also appeared in a second study, on T cells in Graves' hyperthyroidism and ophthalmopathy.

The gene calls are TRBV18 and TRBJ2-1; D possibly corresponds to TRBD2 (5 bases). This clonotype was obtained from a woman aged 35 to 49 with Graves disease. This material consisted of peripheral blood mononuclear cells (PBMCs), taken at new diagnosis, from a patient treated with antithyroid drugs. CDR3 nucleotide sequence: TGTGCCAGCTCCCAACGGGGAACAAGCAATGAGCAGTTCTTC. This codes for CASSQRGTSNEQFF.